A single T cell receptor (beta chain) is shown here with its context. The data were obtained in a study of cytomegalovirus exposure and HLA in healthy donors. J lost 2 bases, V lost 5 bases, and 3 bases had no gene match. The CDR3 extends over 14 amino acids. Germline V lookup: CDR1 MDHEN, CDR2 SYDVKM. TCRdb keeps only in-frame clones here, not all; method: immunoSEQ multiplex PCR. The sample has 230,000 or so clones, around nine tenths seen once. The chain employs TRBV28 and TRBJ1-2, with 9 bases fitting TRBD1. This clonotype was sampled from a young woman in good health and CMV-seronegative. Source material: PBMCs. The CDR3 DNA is TGTGCCAGCAGTCTTGACAGGGGGAACTATGGCTACACCTTC. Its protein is CASSLDRGNYGYTF.